The T cell receptor (beta chain) described here comes from a study of tumor-infiltrating lymphocytes in localized non-small cell lung cancer. Study-level results: IM1 and IM2 tumors showed no difference in T-cell fraction. TCR sequencing covered a subset of patients with enough tissue.

TCRdb's table, derived via immunoSEQ multiplex PCR, lists solely in-frame clones and lacks some. This table has 6,800 or so clones, roughly four fifths appearing once. In regard to this clone: Its specificity is not known.

With 3 bases removed from V and 7 bases from J, the gap between germline ends came to 12 bases. CDR3 size: 14 residues. CDR1 MDHEN and CDR2 SYDVKM come from the germline V gene. The TCR sequence derives from a human donor with non-small cell lung cancer. The gene calls are TRBV28 and TRBJ2-2, with TRBD2 as a possible D gene (6 bases). Sequencing was performed on uninvolved lung tissue not adjacent to the tumor. DNA of the CDR3: TGTGCCAGCAGTTTGTCACTAGCAGTCGGGGAGCTGTTTTTT. Its translation is CASSLSLAVGELFF.